This T cell receptor (beta chain) was identified during a study of blood T cell repertoires in COVID-19. Overall study context: PBMCs, B-cell-depleted T cells, or T cells were the source of the cDNA or gDNA that made up the material.

Sequenced by immunoSEQ multiplex PCR; TCRdb stores in-frame clones only, minus some. The sample records 79,000 or so clones, more than 75% being singletons. This CDR3 comprises 15 residues. CDR1 SNHLY and CDR2 FYNNEI come from the germline V gene. The ends were cut back, 4 bases at V and 7 bases at J, with 19 bases in the middle. Sequencing input: peripheral blood. The V and J genes are TRBV2 and TRBJ2-5; possible D gene TRBD2, 6 bases. The TCR comes from a man aged 60-69 years with COVID-19, enrolled during active disease. CDR3 loop: CASSVASGEVGTQYF. The CDR3 DNA follows: TGTGCCAGCAGTGTGGCTTCGGGGGAGGTCGGGACCCAGTACTTC.